The T cell receptor beta chain under discussion was sequenced for a study of T cell responses to AZD1222 COVID-19 vaccine (dated by TCRdb to the early 2020s). For the study in its entirety: TCR sequencing was performed for fewer than 250 trial participants, of whom about 200 were given two doses of AZD1222 and some 25 were given two doses of MenACWY control vaccine. Trial participants were enrolled into age subgroups of 18-55, 56-69 and 70-plus years, which contained about 150, 28 and 57 TCR-sequenced participants, respectively. What the study reported, not specific to this receptor: Only a handful of AZD1222 recipients were SARS-CoV-2 seropositive at baseline, limiting conclusions about previously exposed vaccinees. In the small 56-69-year group, the increase in depth fell short of significance, most likely because of low power. Because no samples from the day 14 peak response were available, repertoires could be characterized only after the peak T cell response. After two AZD1222 doses, spike-specific TCR breadth and depth were significantly higher than at day 0 and than in MenACWY recipients. Epitopes outside the regions mutated in the B.1.351 and B.1.1.7 variants were reportedly recognized by nearly half of the unique spike-specific TCRs. The vaccine-associated CD4 TCRs covered the entire spike protein, and the dominant responses fell in regions 160-218 and 743-854. Participants were mostly white British, with more females than males. The authors suggested clonal diversity may have been underestimated.

The CDR3 spans 15 residues, from the cysteine through the phenylalanine. Just the 45-base CDR3 DNA is kept, in frame starting at base 1. For this chain, trimming is 0 bases at the V end and 3 bases at the J end, and the number of junction bases without a gene match is 4. The CDR1 and CDR2 encoded by the germline V gene are SGHRS and YFSETQ. The CDR3 regions of human TCRbeta chains were analyzed by immunosequencing. In the paper's pipeline: Repertoire TCRs were checked for matches against a reference library of SARS-CoV-2-specific TCRs that had been generated using the MIRA antigen-specificity platform. Breadth meant the fraction of unique TCRs that were SARS-CoV-2-associated, whereas depth meant the fraction of total T cells that were SARS-CoV-2-associated. Using the MIRA data, each spike-specific TCR was assigned both to the spike region to which the TCR was reactive and to a CD4 or CD8 class. Log10-transformed breadth and depth values were compared by one-way ANOVA with Sidak's multiple comparisons tests. The source is immuneACCESS, and TCRdb retained only in-frame sequences with V and J called. Part of the clones is not carried over; for the studies checked, unresolved V genes explain less than half of this, and the remainder is unexplained. The V and J calls and the clone size are those of that table, but D and trimming were determined from the DNA. In all, the sample holds roughly 140,000 clones, and about 87% of those were seen once. About 8.9% of the sample comes from the top ten.

Regarding this clone: Its antigen remains unidentified. No per-base quality is available; no much larger clone lies one base away. Other DNA sequences in the same sample also yield this CDR3.

The time point label, read with the paper, signifies: about 28 days (+/-7) after the second vaccine dose. AZD1222 recipients given second doses at about 4 weeks or at about 12 weeks were pooled, since spike-specific TCR depth and breadth were not found to differ between the two schedules. The vaccinee samples were drawn from two UK trials, COV001 and COV002, one of which was a single-blind randomized controlled phase 2/3 trial testing AZD1222 (ChAdOx1 nCoV-19) in healthy adults. For TCRbeta chain sequencing, PBMC samples from trial participants were taken at day 0 and at day 28 after the second dose.

Specimen: peripheral blood, collected 28 days after the second AZD1222 dose. The sequence is built from TRBV5-1 and TRBJ2-7, with 9 central nucleotides matching TRBD2. This sequence originates from an adult who received the AZD1222 COVID-19 vaccine. The CDR3 region has the sequence CASSLVTSGNYEQYF. The sequenced DNA: TGCGCCAGCAGCTTGGTGACTAGCGGCAACTACGAGCAGTACTTC.